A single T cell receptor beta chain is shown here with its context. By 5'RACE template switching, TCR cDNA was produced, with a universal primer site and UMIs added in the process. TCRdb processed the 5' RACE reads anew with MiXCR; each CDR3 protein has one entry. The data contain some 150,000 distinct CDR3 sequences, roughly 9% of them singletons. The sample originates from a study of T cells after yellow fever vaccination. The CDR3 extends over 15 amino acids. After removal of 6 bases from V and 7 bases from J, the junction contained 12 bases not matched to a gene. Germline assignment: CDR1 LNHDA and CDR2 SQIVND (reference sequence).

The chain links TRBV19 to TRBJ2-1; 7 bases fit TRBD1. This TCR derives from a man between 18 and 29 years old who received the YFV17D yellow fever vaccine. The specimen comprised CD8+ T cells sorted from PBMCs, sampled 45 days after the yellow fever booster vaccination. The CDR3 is CASSPDREGRNEQFF. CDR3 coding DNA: TGTGCCAGTAGCCCAGACAGGGAAGGTAGGAATGAGCAGTTCTTC.